This T cell receptor (beta chain) was captured in a study of vaccination and CD4 T cells after COVID-19. Study background: Samples were taken after vaccination, a median of roughly 72 days after dose two, with a range of 14 to 241.

This CDR3 is built from 14 residues. CDR1 is SEHNR, CDR2 FQNEAQ, per germline (reference sequence). Trimming took 4 bases from V and 4 from J, leaving 13 bases between them. Worth noting for this clonotype: Its antigen remains unknown.

General study points: Apart from involving relatively few convalescent patients, the work omitted early post-infection timepoints.

The study sequenced cultured CD4+ T cell DNA using the Oncomine TCR Beta short-read assay. TCRdb reprocessed the PCR reads with MiXCR, giving one entry per CDR3 protein. The sample has thousands of distinct CDR3 sequences; around 64% are singletons. Treatment of the sample: roughly ten-day PBMC culture with coronavirus spike peptide pools or control peptides (ViraFEST assay). The rearrangement links TRBV7-9 to TRBJ1-1; D not resolved. This receptor was taken from a human donor who had recovered from COVID-19. Specimen: CD4+ T cells from blood, cultured in vitro. The CDR3 loop is CASSSRPQGTEAFF. The CDR3 bases are TGTGCCAGCAGCTCTAGACCTCAAGGCACTGAAGCTTTCTTT.